This TCR beta chain was sequenced during a study of blood T cell repertoires in COVID-19 (dated by TCRdb to about 2020). Study-level background: The collaborator samples originated in the United States, Italy and Spain and spanned the acute and convalescent phases of COVID-19. The material from the prospective study consisted of cDNA or gDNA derived from T cells, B-cell-depleted T cells, or PBMCs. Samples were obtained from the ongoing ImmuneRACE study (first 160 participants) and from 1,254 subjects provided by 6 global collaborators. Where available, HLA class I and class II types were taken from metadata supplied by the sample provider and were not determined by assay-based typing. The sample metadata nearly always contained a de-identified subject ID, COVID-19 status, age in years and sex. Subjects who had been exposed to COVID-19, were actively infected with it, or had recovered from it provided the deeply sampled blood TCRbeta repertoires that made up the dataset. The repertoires were released in a freely available public database meant as a resource for research on the immune response to SARS-CoV-2. Results the study describes overall, beyond this receptor: Clinical and demographic metadata were provided uncurated, with the amount varying by source and participant.

Regarding this clone: The antigen it recognizes is unknown. Per-base quality was not reported, and no clone a single base away is much larger than it.

At one collaborating source in Seattle, patients were enrolled during active infection and were followed longitudinally through the course of disease. The collaborating institutions used their own protocols to collect whole blood in K2EDTA tubes. Collaborator samples were shipped for TCRbeta analysis as frozen whole blood, isolated PBMCs, or DNA extracted from either sample type. Including cysteine and phenylalanine, the CDR3 has 17 amino acids. Only CDR3 DNA is held: 51 bases, read in frame from base 1. V and J are truncated by 3 bases and 0 bases respectively, leaving an intervening sequence of 17 bases. The germline V gene supplies CDR1 MDHEN and CDR2 SYDVKM. The immunoSEQ Assay, a bias-controlled multiplex PCR, was used to amplify TCRbeta CDR3 regions from genomic DNA. In the paper's pipeline: The number of nucleated cells in each sample was estimated by amplification of reference gene primers within the assay. To quantify the absolute abundance of each unique TCRbeta CDR3 rearrangement, sequence reads were collapsed and filtered. For each sample, productive Simpson clonality was calculated as the square root of Simpson's diversity index over productive rearrangements. Entries here come from immuneACCESS through TCRdb and include only in-frame sequences with V and J called. Some clones fail to appear in such tables; in the studies checked, an unresolved V gene covers under half of the shortfall, and the cause of the remainder is unknown. V, J and clone size are those of that table, while D and trimming were read from the DNA. The sample has about 160,000 clones on record, around 82% of them singletons. Approximately 6.8% of the sample comes from the top ten.

Sequencing was performed on peripheral blood. This TCR was recovered from a woman aged 40 to 50 with COVID-19, enrolled during active disease. The rearranged segments are TRBV28 and TRBJ1-1; the D gene is perhaps TRBD1, from 5 matching bases. The DNA sequence follows: TGTGCCAGCAGTTTCCTTACCCTAGGGGTTATGAACACTGAAGCTTTCTTT. The encoded protein is CASSFLTLGVMNTEAFF.